This TCR beta chain is drawn from a study of OX40 agonist ivuxolimab in advanced cancers. Study-level background: Two cutaneous melanoma patients and one hepatocellular carcinoma patient, three in all, had partial responses.

Some clones are missing from TCRdb's copy, which holds only in-frame ones; the method was immunoSEQ multiplex PCR. This sample carries fewer than 70,000 clones, about 86% of them seen once, and the ten largest clones take about 3.9%. Sampling of blood occurred at baseline, cycle 4 day 1, and cycle 7 day 1. CDR1 is MNHEY, CDR2 SMNVEV, per germline (reference sequence). The CDR3 loop spans 15 amino acids. With 8 bases removed from V and 2 bases from J, the gap between germline ends came to 17 bases. V is TRBV27 and J is TRBJ2-3, with D possibly called TRBD1 or TRBD2 (5 bases each). The TCR originated in an adult with an advanced solid tumor such as melanoma, head and neck, liver or kidney cancer. Specimen: CD4+ or CD8+ T cells sorted from blood, collected in a trial of the OX40 agonist ivuxolimab. The CDR3 nucleotides read TGTGCCAGCGCCTACGGGGCCGAACTCACAGATACGCAGTATTTT. The encoded protein is CASAYGAELTDTQYF.